This passage covers 17 T cell receptor beta chains from one sample sequenced in a study of read filtering for tumor transcriptome and immune sequencing. From roughly 400 ng of RNA, a library with molecular barcoded alpha/delta and beta/gamma adaptors was made. Each CDR3 protein gets one entry after TCRdb re-called the reads with MiXCR. The table records 75,000 to 95,000 distinct CDR3 sequences, roughly an eighth of them present only once. The material sequenced was a population of CD138-negative cells sorted from bone marrow. These receptors originate from a donor at least 40 years old with multiple myeloma.

This clonotype was recorded once. The J gene is TRBJ2-3, the V gene TRBV4-1; 7 bases align to TRBD2. V shed 2 bases, J shed 2 bases, and the junction held 4 bases outside the gene matches. Germline-derived CDR1 and CDR2 are MGHRA and YSYEKL. CDR3 length: 15 amino acids. CDR3 sequence: CASSQRAGVTDTQYF. The CDR3, as DNA: TGCGCCAGCAGCCAACGGGCGGGGGTCACAGATACGCAGTATTTT.

Note on this clonotype: A read error may account for a junction end that differs from germline. The chain carries TRBV12-3 or TRBV12-4 and TRBJ1-1, with 9 bases matching TRBD1. The CDR3 consists of 14 residues. CDR3 nucleotide sequence: TGTGCCAGCAGCTGGACAGGGGAGAACGCTGAAGCTTTCTTC. Amino acids: CASSWTGENAEAFF.

The sample holds many counts of this clonotype. The gene calls are TRBV7-2 and TRBJ2-3, with D perhaps TRBD2 (5 bases). V lost 1 base and J 2 bases, leaving 10 bases between the germline ends. The CDR3 contains 15 residues. Looked up from germline, CDR1 is SGHTA and CDR2 is FQGNSA. As DNA, the CDR3 is TGTGCCAGCAGCTTAGGCGGGCGCCCCACAGATACGCAGTATTTT. Its translation is CASSLGGRPTDTQYF.

The table lists this clonotype with many counts. The rearrangement uses TRBV7-2 and TRBJ2-3, with 11 nucleotides matching TRBD1. The V segment lost 6 bases and the J segment 6 bases; nucleotides outside the gene matches: 5. The CDR3 loop spans 14 amino acids. Germline-derived CDR1 and CDR2 are SGHTA and FQGNSA. The CDR3 loop is CASRRDRGWDTQYF. CDR3 DNA sequence: TGTGCCAGCAGGCGGGACAGGGGGTGGGATACGCAGTATTTT. The complete variable domain, with remaining parts taken from reference TRBV7-2 and TRBJ2-3, reads GAGVSQSPSNKVTEKGKDVELRCDPISGHTALYWYRQSLGQGLEFLIYFQGNSAPDKSGLPSDRFSAERTGGSVSTLTIQRTQQEDSAVYLCASRRDRGWDTQYFGPGTRLTVL.

This clonotype was seen ten or more times. The chain recombines TRBV10-1 with TRBJ2-3, with D perhaps TRBD2 (6 bases). Germline V gene sequence: CDR1 WNHNN, CDR2 SYGVQD (reference sequence). The V gene lost 1 base and the J gene lost 1 base, with 12 bases spanning the gap. The CDR3 has 16 residues. Here the CDR3 reads CASSEFRSGGTDTQYF. The CDR3 DNA is TGCGCCAGCAGTGAGTTTAGATCGGGAGGCACAGATACGCAGTATTTT.

This clonotype showed up many times. The chain carries TRBV5-1 and TRBJ2-7, with a tentative D call TRBD1 (5 bases). The CDR3 is made up of 14 amino acids. Germline V CDR1 and CDR2: SGHRS, YFSETQ. Trimming removed 4 bases at V and 4 bases at J, with 15 bases between. CDR3 region: CASSVQMTAYEQYF. In DNA, the CDR3 is TGCGCCAGCAGCGTACAAATGACAGCGTACGAGCAGTACTTC.

Many counts were recorded for this clonotype. The chain couples TRBV5-1 to TRBJ1-1; D ambiguous. The V end was cut by 4 bases, the J end by 0 bases, with 10 bases between. The CDR3 extends over 14 amino acids. Per the germline V gene, CDR1 is SGHRS and CDR2 is YFSETQ. DNA of the CDR3: TGCGCCAGCAGCCCGACACCAGTGAACACTGAAGCTTTCTTT. Its protein product is CASSPTPVNTEAFF.

This clonotype was detected ten times or more. V usage is TRBV5-1 and J usage is TRBJ2-2; weak D call: TRBD2 (6 bases). Germline CDR1 SGHRS, CDR2 YFSETQ. The CDR3 has 14 residues. The V gene lost 6 bases and the J gene lost 0 bases, with 9 bases spanning the gap. Here the CDR3 DNA reads TGCGCCAGCACCAGGACTACGAACACCGGGGAGCTGTTTTTT. This encodes CASTRTTNTGELFF.

Note on this clonotype: This may stem from a read error, because a much larger clone lies one nucleotide away. The gene calls are TRBV6-5 and TRBJ2-2, with D unresolved. Germline V gene sequence: CDR1 MNHEY, CDR2 SVGAGI. This CDR3 is built from 14 residues. Trimming took 5 bases from V and 3 from J, leaving 10 bases between them. The DNA for the CDR3 is TGTGCCAGCAGTCCCCGCACTGACACCGGGGAGCTGTTTTTT. Residues: CASSPRTDTGELFF.

This clonotype was observed at least ten times. The chain employs TRBV5-1 and TRBJ2-1, with D hard to call. Germline assignment: CDR1 SGHRS and CDR2 YFSETQ. This CDR3 contains 16 residues. V lost 0 bases and J lost 0, with 10 bases in between. The CDR3 region has the DNA TGCGCCAGCAGCTTGGGGACCGTTAGCTCCTACAATGAGCAGTTCTTC. Translating gives CASSLGTVSSYNEQFF.

This clonotype was detected many times. The CDR3 loop reads CASSEGGQYEQYF. Here the CDR3 DNA reads TGTGCCAGCAGTGAAGGGGGACAGTACGAGCAGTACTTC. The chain carries TRBV6-1 and TRBJ2-7; 7 nucleotides match TRBD1. V gave up 1 base and J gave up 4 bases; unmatched junction bases: 1. The germline V gene encodes CDR1 MNHNS and CDR2 SASEGT. CDR3 length equals 13 residues.

This clonotype was observed many times. The chain links TRBV27 to TRBJ2-1; the D gene could be TRBD1 or TRBD2 (5 bases each). V was pared by 5 bases and J by 2 bases, with 13 bases between. In germline, CDR1 is MNHEY, CDR2 SMNVEV (reference sequence). This CDR3 contains 15 residues. CDR3 in amino acids: CASSRTGGAYNEQFF. CDR3 in DNA: TGTGCCAGCAGTCGAACAGGAGGAGCCTACAATGAGCAGTTCTTC.

This clonotype was picked up many times. The rearrangement links TRBV20-1 to TRBJ2-3; possible D gene TRBD1, 5 bases. Per germline, CDR1 DFQATT and CDR2 SNEGSKA (reference sequence). This CDR3 has 11 residues. Trimming stripped 3 bases from V and 6 bases from J, with 7 bases between. This CDR3 is CSASAGDTQYF. DNA for the CDR3: TGCAGTGCTAGTGCAGGGGATACGCAGTATTTT.

This clonotype was recorded at least ten times. The V gene is TRBV2, the J gene TRBJ1-2; D may be TRBD1 (5 bases). Germline V lookup: CDR1 SNHLY, CDR2 FYNNEI. Trimming removed 7 bases from V and 4 bases from J, with 10 bases in between. The CDR3 totals 12 residues. CDR3 coding DNA: TGTGCCAGCACGGGGACTATCTATGGCTACACCTTC. Translation: CASTGTIYGYTF.

The V and J genes are TRBV6-1 and TRBJ2-1, with TRBD2 identical over 7 bases. The CDR3 covers 17 residues. From germline, CDR1 is MNHNS and CDR2 SASEGT. V shed 2 bases and J 3 bases; nucleotides not matched to a gene: 10. The CDR3 region has the DNA TGTGCCAGCAGTGAATTTGGGACTATCGGATTCTACAATGAGCAGTTCTTC. This sequence encodes CASSEFGTIGFYNEQFF.

This clonotype was counted many times. V usage is TRBV28 and J usage is TRBJ1-1; maybe TRBD1 (5 bases). Germline values: CDR1 MDHEN, CDR2 SYDVKM. The CDR3 has 15 amino acids. Trimming pared 6 bases from V and 1 base from J, leaving 15 bases between. The CDR3 region is CASSRSGTGNTEAFF. The CDR3, as DNA: TGTGCCAGCAGCAGATCCGGGACTGGGAACACTGAAGCTTTCTTT.

To note about this clonotype: A much larger clone lies one base from this, so it may be a read error. The chain links TRBV4-1 to TRBJ2-1; D perhaps matches TRBD1 (6 bases). This CDR3 is built from 15 residues. Germline V gives CDR1 MGHRA, CDR2 YSYEKL. CDR3 sequence (DNA): TGCGCCAGCAGCCCCAGGACAGACACCTACAATGGGCAGTTCTTC. It is translated as CASSPRTDTYNGQFF.